The 29 T cell receptor beta chains below all came from one sample that was sequenced in a study of control samples from healthy donors and cancer patients (dated by TCRdb to 2020 to 2021). Receptors were amplified or captured by the immunoSEQ multiplex PCR assay. TCRdb carries this immuneACCESS record with in-frame sequences only. Its versions omit some clonotypes, under half of them owing to an unresolved V gene in the studies checked, with the rest unexplained. The sample table shows 35,000 to 45,000 clones, and under 95% are seen once. 22% of the sample rests with the top ten. Sequencing was carried out using PBMCs. The receptors shown here come from a woman in her thirties or forties with head and neck cancer.

The genes are TRBV27 and TRBJ1-1; a weak D match, TRBD1 (6 bases). Per the germline V gene, CDR1 is MNHEY and CDR2 is SMNVEV (reference sequence). V lost 1 base to trimming and J lost 2 bases, with 11 bases between them. This CDR3 is built from 15 residues. The CDR3 DNA is TGTGCCAGCAGTTTATACGCGGGACACAACACTGAAGCTTTCTTT. It yields the protein CASSLYAGHNTEAFF.

The rearrangement uses TRBV6-5 and TRBJ1-1, with D perhaps TRBD1 (6 bases). CDR1 and CDR2 (germline): MNHEY, SVGAGI. Trimming cost V 6 bases and J 2 bases, with 16 bases left between them. The CDR3 is 15 residues long. The CDR3 reads CASSAWTEVNTEAFF. In DNA form, the CDR3 reads TGTGCCAGCAGCGCCTGGACAGAGGTTAACACTGAAGCTTTCTTT.

J is TRBJ2-2 and V is TRBV11-1; D perhaps matches TRBD2 (6 bases). The CDR3 has 14 amino acids. Germline CDR1 SGHAT, CDR2 FQDESV (reference sequence). Trimming removed 1 base at V and 5 bases at J, with 8 bases between. The CDR3 region has the DNA TGTGCCAGCAGCTTAGTGCGGGGAACCGGGGAGCTGTTTTTT. This codes for CASSLVRGTGELFF.

The rearrangement uses TRBV13 and TRBJ1-6; 8 nucleotides line up with TRBD1. Germline V lookup: CDR1 PRHDT, CDR2 FYEKMQ (reference sequence). With 5 bases clipped from V and 7 bases from J, the junction kept 7 bases outside the gene matches. This CDR3 spans 15 amino acids. The CDR3 region has the DNA TGTGCCAGCAGCACCCGACAGGGGAGGAATTCACCCCTCCACTTT. Its translation: CASSTRQGRNSPLHF.

The rearrangement joins TRBV18 to TRBJ2-1; D not resolved. CDR3 length: 13 residues. The V gene lost 4 bases and the J gene lost 6 bases, with 10 bases spanning the gap. Germline assignment: CDR1 KGHSH and CDR2 LQKENI. This CDR3 reads CASSRPSSNEQFF. As DNA, the CDR3 is TGTGCCAGCTCACGACCTTCTAGCAATGAGCAGTTCTTC.

The chain couples TRBV5-1 to TRBJ2-2; D is possibly TRBD2 (6 bases). Trimming pared 0 bases from V and 1 base from J, leaving 13 bases between. The CDR3 spans 17 residues. CDR1 is SGHRS, CDR2 YFSETQ, per germline. The CDR3: CASSLELAGLNTGELFF. The CDR3 region has the DNA TGCGCCAGCAGCTTGGAACTCGCGGGATTGAACACCGGGGAGCTGTTTTTT.

The V gene is TRBV5-1, the J gene TRBJ2-1; 10 positions agree with TRBD2. Per the germline V gene, CDR1 is SGHRS and CDR2 is YFSETQ. V was clipped by 2 bases and J by 7 bases; unmatched bases: 6. The CDR3 totals 15 residues. The CDR3, as DNA: TGCGCCAGCAGCTTTGCAGCGGGGGGGCCTAATGAGCAGTTCTTC. Translation: CASSFAAGGPNEQFF.

The rearrangement uses TRBV9 and TRBJ1-2, with D possibly TRBD1 on 6 matching bases. Trimming pared 2 bases from V and 0 bases from J, leaving 11 bases between. Germline V lookup: CDR1 SGDLS, CDR2 YYNGEE. CDR3 length: 15 residues. CDR3 DNA: TGTGCCAGCAGCGTGGGACACACAGCTAACTATGGCTACACCTTC. As protein: CASSVGHTANYGYTF. Drawing the rest from reference TRBV9 and TRBJ1-2, the complete variable domain is DSGVTQTPKHLITATGQRVTLRCSPRSGDLSVYWYQQSLDQGLQFLIQYYNGEERAKGNILERFSAQQFPDLHSELNLSSLELGDSALYFCASSVGHTANYGYTFGSGTRLTVV.

V usage is TRBV15 and J usage is TRBJ1-4, with unresolved D. V was clipped by 0 bases and J by 7 bases, with 12 bases between them. This CDR3 contains 15 residues. Germline V gene sequence: CDR1 LNHNV, CDR2 YYDKDF (reference sequence). CDR3 amino acids: CATSRDNKIGEKLFF. CDR3 sequence (DNA): TGTGCCACCAGCAGAGATAATAAGATCGGTGAAAAACTGTTTTTT.

This chain links TRBV11-2 with TRBJ2-7; no definite D call. Trimming cost V 1 base and J 2 bases, with 6 bases left between them. The germline V gene has CDR1 SGHAT and CDR2 FQNNGV. The CDR3 sequence is 13 residues long. The CDR3 coding sequence is TGTGCCAGCAGCTTAGGACAAACCTACGAGCAGTACTTC. Protein product: CASSLGQTYEQYF.

The genes are TRBV10-1 and TRBJ1-1; TRBD1 matches at 7 bases. CDR1 WNHNN and CDR2 SYGVQD come from the germline V gene (reference sequence). Trimming removed 3 bases from V and 5 bases from J; junction bases left unmatched: 15. The CDR3 runs to 17 residues. CDR3: CASSDPGARRGQTEAFF. The DNA for the CDR3 is TGCGCCAGCAGTGACCCGGGGGCCCGTAGGGGGCAAACTGAAGCTTTCTTT.

This chain joins TRBV5-6 and TRBJ1-1; weak D call: TRBD1 (6 bases). The CDR3 loop spans 14 amino acids. The germline gives CDR1 SGHDT, CDR2 YYEEEE. Trimming cost V 3 bases and J 1 base, with 10 bases left between them. The CDR3 region is CASSWGLGNTEAFF. CDR3 DNA sequence: TGTGCCAGCAGCTGGGGGCTGGGGAACACTGAAGCTTTCTTT.

The chain carries TRBV24-1 and TRBJ2-6; D gene unclear. The CDR3 contains 14 residues. The germline V gene encodes CDR1 KGHDR and CDR2 SFDVKD. V lost 4 bases to trimming and J lost 4 bases, with 7 bases between them. This CDR3 is CATSDLAGANVLTF. CDR3 nucleotides: TGTGCCACCAGTGACCTCGCCGGGGCCAACGTCCTGACTTTC.

CDR3: CASSEAGDSLPEKLFF. In DNA form, the CDR3 reads TGTGCCAGCAGTGAAGCCGGGGACAGCCTCCCTGAAAAACTGTTTTTT. J is TRBJ1-4 and V is TRBV6-1; the match to TRBD1 covers 7 bases. V lost 0 bases, J lost 7 bases, and 8 bases stayed unmatched. CDR1 MNHNS and CDR2 SASEGT come from the germline V gene. The CDR3 has 16 residues.

This chain links TRBV7-2 with TRBJ1-2, with no clear D. The CDR3 extends over 13 amino acids. The V gene's germline CDR1 is SGHTA and CDR2 FQGNSA. The V end was cut by 3 bases, the J end by 9 bases, with 14 bases between. DNA of the CDR3: TGTGCCAGCAGCTTCGGGAAACGAGACCGCTACACCTTC. Its translation is CASSFGKRDRYTF. The entire variable domain, with the rest obtained from reference TRBV7-2 and TRBJ1-2, is as follows: GAGVSQSPSNKVTEKGKDVELRCDPISGHTALYWYRQSLGQGLEFLIYFQGNSAPDKSGLPSDRFSAERTGGSVSTLTIQRTQQEDSAVYLCASSFGKRDRYTFGSGTRLTVV.

The rearrangement joins TRBV6-5 to TRBJ1-2; 8 bases are shared with TRBD1. Germline CDR1 reads MNHEY; CDR2 reads SVGAGI. J lost 4 bases, V lost 10 bases, and 8 bases had no gene match. The CDR3 is made up of 13 amino acids. For the CDR3, the DNA is TGTGCCACCTGGACAGGGTTCGGCTATGGCTACACCTTC. Amino acid sequence: CATWTGFGYGYTF.

The CDR3: CASSVGSTSQGEKLFF. The CDR3, as DNA: TGCGCCAGCAGCGTCGGGTCGACGTCACAGGGGGAAAAACTGTTTTTT. The V gene is TRBV5-1, the J gene TRBJ1-4; 7 bases are a match to TRBD1. There are 16 residues in the CDR3. J gave up 8 bases and V 4 bases, and 14 bases lay outside the gene matches. Germline CDR1 reads SGHRS; CDR2 reads YFSETQ.

This chain connects TRBV7-9 to TRBJ1-4, with D hard to call. Germline V CDR1 and CDR2: SEHNR, FQNEAQ (reference sequence). The CDR3 extends over 16 amino acids. V was shortened by 0 bases and J by 0 bases, with 8 bases between the two germline ends. CDR3 bases: TGTGCCAGCAGCTTAGCGTCACTTCCAACTAATGAAAAACTGTTTTTT. It is translated as CASSLASLPTNEKLFF.

V is TRBV14 and J is TRBJ2-1; D remains unclear. Between the trimmed V and J ends, which lost 0 bases and 6 bases, there was a span of 9 bases. Germline-derived CDR1 and CDR2 are SGHDN and FVKESK. CDR3 size: 14 residues. Here the CDR3 DNA reads TGTGCCAGCAGCCAAGATAAGACTGCCAATGAGCAGTTCTTC. Translating it yields CASSQDKTANEQFF.

This clone showed up just a few times. Germline is not matched at one junction end, which may reflect a read error. The rearrangement links TRBV5-1 to TRBJ1-3, with TRBD1 identical over 8 bases. CDR3 length: 15 residues. Germline-derived CDR1 and CDR2 are SGHRS and YFSETQ. In DNA, the CDR3 is TGCGCCAGCAGCTCTCGGACAGGGTCTGGGAACACCATATATTTT. It translates to CASSSRTGSGNTIYF.

This chain uses TRBV5-1 with TRBJ2-1; either TRBD1 or TRBD2 may fit D (6 bases each). The germline V gene encodes CDR1 SGHRS and CDR2 YFSETQ. The V and J ends lost 3 bases and 10 bases respectively, with 20 bases between them. The CDR3 spans 15 residues. In nucleotides, the CDR3 is TGCGCCAGCAGCTGGGGGGCCGAGCTGCCCCTCGAGCAGTTCTTC. It is translated as CASSWGAELPLEQFF.

V usage is TRBV15 and J usage is TRBJ1-1, with D unresolved. The CDR3 loop spans 14 amino acids. CDR1 LNHNV and CDR2 YYDKDF come from the germline V gene (reference sequence). V lost 3 bases and J lost 7, with 15 bases in between. CDR3 nucleotide sequence: TGTGCCACCAGCAGTACGATGGGTAGTGGTGAAGCTTTCTTT. This codes for CATSSTMGSGEAFF.

This rearrangement joins TRBV3-1 (or the pseudogene TRBV3-2) to TRBJ1-3; D is undetermined. Germline V gene data show CDR1 as LGHDT and CDR2 as YNNKEL (reference sequence). Trimming left V 8 bases short and J 3 bases short, with 11 bases between. CDR3 size: 13 residues. The CDR3 protein is CASRLNLGNTIYF. For the CDR3, the DNA is TGTGCCAGCCGTCTCAACCTTGGAAACACCATATATTTT.

The chain employs TRBV18 and TRBJ1-5; D not resolved. V lost 1 base and J lost 4, with 11 bases in between. The CDR3 is 15 amino acids. Germline assignment: CDR1 KGHSH and CDR2 LQKENI. The CDR3 sequence is CASSPLDGTNQPQHF. CDR3 sequence (DNA): TGTGCCAGCTCACCACTGGACGGCACTAATCAGCCCCAGCATTTT. The full variable domain, completed using reference TRBV18 and TRBJ1-5, is NAGVMQNPRHLVRRRGQEARLRCSPMKGHSHVYWYRQLPEEGLKFMVYLQKENIIDESGMPKERFSAEFPKEGPSILRIQQVVRGDSAAYFCASSPLDGTNQPQHFGDGTRLSIL.

V gene TRBV4-1 combines with J gene TRBJ2-2, with D tentatively TRBD1 (6 bases). CDR1 is MGHRA and CDR2 is YSYEKL in the germline V gene. The CDR3 runs to 14 residues. V lost 3 bases and J lost 1, with 6 bases in between. CDR3 amino acids: CASSQDRNTGELFF. CDR3 nucleotides: TGCGCCAGCAGCCAGGACAGGAACACCGGGGAGCTGTTTTTT.

The J gene is TRBJ2-2, the V gene TRBV19, with TRBD2 matching over 9 bases. The V segment lost 1 base and the J segment 5 bases; nucleotides outside the gene matches: 2. The length of the CDR3 is 15 residues. CDR1 is LNHDA and CDR2 is SQIVND in the germline V gene (reference sequence). CDR3: CASSIGSGSTGELFF. The CDR3 DNA is TGTGCCAGTAGTATAGGTAGCGGGAGTACCGGGGAGCTGTTTTTT.

The J gene is TRBJ2-5, the V gene TRBV5-4, with 16 bases that match TRBD2. The germline V gene has CDR1 SGHNT and CDR2 YYREEE (reference sequence). CDR3 size: 18 residues. V shed 2 bases and J 4 bases; nucleotides not matched to a gene: 8. The CDR3 region is CASSFPGLAGGPTETQYF. CDR3 DNA sequence: TGTGCCAGCAGCTTTCCGGGACTAGCGGGAGGGCCTACAGAGACCCAGTACTTC.

The rearrangement links TRBV29-1 to TRBJ2-5; D unclear. Trimming stripped 7 bases from V and 5 bases from J, with 14 bases between. The CDR3 has 12 amino acids. Germline-derived CDR1 and CDR2 are SQVTM and ANQGSEA. As DNA, the CDR3 is TGCAGCGCCTCGACACCGGCGGAGACCCAGTACTTC. Amino acid sequence: CSASTPAETQYF. Based on the CDR3 plus reference TRBV29-1 and TRBJ2-5, the full variable domain is SAVISQKPSRDICQRGTSLTIQCQVDSQVTMMFWYRQQPGQSLTLIATANQGSEATYESGFVIDKFPISRPNLTFSTLTVSNMSPEDSSIYLCSASTPAETQYFGPGTRLLVL.

The rearrangement joins TRBV30 to TRBJ1-2; 10 bases map to TRBD1. Trimming at V came to 0 bases and at J to 6 bases, leaving 7 bases not matched to a gene. Germline V gene sequence: CDR1 GTSNPN, CDR2 SVGIG (reference sequence). The CDR3 extends over 15 amino acids. The CDR3 nucleotides are TGTGCCTGGAGTGTACGACAGGGGGCGGCCGATGGCTACACCTTC. Residues: CAWSVRQGAADGYTF.